Ten or more counts support the clone carrying this T cell receptor (beta chain). Its antigen remains unidentified. The same CDR3 also results from other DNA sequences found in this sample. The sample is drawn from a study of metastatic and nonmetastatic thyroid tumors. About the research overall: Thyroid patients, malignant and benign, had repertoires compared across blood and tumor or nodule tissue.

V was trimmed by 6 bases and J by 0 bases, leaving 15 bases between them. There are 16 residues in the CDR3. In germline, CDR1 is KGHSH, CDR2 LQKENI. All patients reached thyroid surgery having received no treatment beforehand. Study observations and caveats: Compared with benign nodules, malignant thyroid tumors were reported to have significantly higher TCR beta diversity in both blood and tumor.

The authors' processing: Clinicopathological groups supplied CDR3 differences that were used to build a distant-metastasis classifier for papillary thyroid cancer. TCRdb re-clonotyped the PCR reads via MiXCR. The V and J calls come from TCRdb's annotation, not from the publication. This repertoire shows about 40,000 clones, about 20% found once; its top ten account for roughly 13%. Material: tumor tissue. The sequence came from a female donor with papillary thyroid cancer or a benign thyroid nodule (not recorded which). Some clones in this sample may be carry-over from other donors' samples. The V and J genes are TRBV18 and TRBJ1-5, with a possible D match to TRBD1 (6 bases). For the CDR3, the DNA is TGTGCCAGCTCGCCCACGGGGACACCTAGCAATCAGCCCCAGCATTTT. Amino acid sequence: CASSPTGTPSNQPQHF.